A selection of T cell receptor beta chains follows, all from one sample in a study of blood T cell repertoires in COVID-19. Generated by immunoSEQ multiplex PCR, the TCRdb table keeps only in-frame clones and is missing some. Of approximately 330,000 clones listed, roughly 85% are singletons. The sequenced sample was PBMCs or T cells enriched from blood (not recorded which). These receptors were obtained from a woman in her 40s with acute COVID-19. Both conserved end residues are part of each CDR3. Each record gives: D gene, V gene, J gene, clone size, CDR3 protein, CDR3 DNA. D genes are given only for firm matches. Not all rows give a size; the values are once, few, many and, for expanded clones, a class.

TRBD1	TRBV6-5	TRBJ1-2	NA	CASRNPGQGDGYTF	TGTGCCAGCAGAAATCCGGGCCAGGGGGATGGCTACACCTTC
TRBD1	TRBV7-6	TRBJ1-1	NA	CASSRDRNTEAFF	TGTGCCAGCAGCAGGGACAGGAACACTGAAGCTTTCTTT
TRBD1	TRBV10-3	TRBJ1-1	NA	CAISESESGTEPEAFF	TGTGCCATCAGTGAGTCGGAGTCCGGGACAGAGCCTGAAGCTTTCTTT
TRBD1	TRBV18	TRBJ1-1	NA	CASSEQGALNTEAFF	TGTGCCAGCTCAGAACAGGGGGCGTTGAACACTGAAGCTTTCTTT
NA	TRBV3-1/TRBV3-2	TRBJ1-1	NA	CASTAGTEAFF	TGTGCCAGCACCGCAGGGACTGAAGCTTTCTTT
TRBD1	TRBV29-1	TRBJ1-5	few	CSVGQGKSNQPQHF	TGCAGCGTCGGACAGGGGAAGAGCAATCAGCCCCAGCATTTT
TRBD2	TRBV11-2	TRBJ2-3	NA	CASSERSGSTDTQYF	TGTGCCAGCAGCGAGCGTAGCGGGTCTACAGATACGCAGTATTTT
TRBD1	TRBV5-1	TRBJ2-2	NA	CASSLGQAAGELFF	TGCGCCAGCAGCCTCGGACAGGCCGCCGGGGAGCTGTTTTTT
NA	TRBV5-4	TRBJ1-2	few	CASSLEGYGYTF	TGTGCCAGCTCCCTGGAGGGCTATGGCTACACCTTC
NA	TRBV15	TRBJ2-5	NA	CATSRGGATRAYQETQYF	TGTGCCACCAGCAGAGGGGGAGCGACTCGGGCGTACCAAGAGACCCAGTACTTC
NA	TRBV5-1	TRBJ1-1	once	CASSNPGGTEAFF	TGCGCCAGCAGCAACCCAGGAGGAACTGAAGCTTTCTTT
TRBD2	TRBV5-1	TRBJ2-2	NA	CASSVTSGGAHGELFF	TGCGCCAGCAGCGTGACTAGCGGGGGGGCCCACGGGGAGCTGTTTTTT
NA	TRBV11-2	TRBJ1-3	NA	CASSTQNSGNTIYF	TGTGCCAGCAGCACCCAGAACTCTGGAAACACCATATATTTT
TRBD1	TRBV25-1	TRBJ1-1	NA	CASSPDRVGTEAFF	TGTGCCAGCAGCCCAGACAGGGTGGGGACTGAAGCTTTCTTT
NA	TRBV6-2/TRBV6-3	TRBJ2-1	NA	CASSYSSAEQFF	TGTGCCAGCAGTTACTCTAGCGCTGAGCAGTTCTTC
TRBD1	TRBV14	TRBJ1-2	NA	CASSQDQGARYGYTF	TGTGCCAGCAGCCAAGACCAGGGGGCGAGGTATGGCTACACCTTC
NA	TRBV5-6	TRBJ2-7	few	CASSRFQGYEQYF	TGTGCCAGCAGCAGGTTCCAGGGCTACGAGCAGTACTTC
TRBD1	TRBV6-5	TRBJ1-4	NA	CASTDRENGKLFF	TGTGCCAGCACCGACAGGGAAAATGGAAAACTGTTTTTT
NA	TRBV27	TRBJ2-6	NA	CASSHRAGANVLTF	TGTGCCAGCAGTCACAGGGCTGGGGCCAACGTCCTGACTTTC
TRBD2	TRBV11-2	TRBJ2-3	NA	CASSLHLPGTRSADTQYF	TGTGCCAGCAGCTTACATCTTCCCGGGACTAGATCTGCAGATACGCAGTATTTT
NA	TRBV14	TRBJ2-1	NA	CASSPQGRFYEQFF	TGTGCCAGCAGCCCACAGGGTAGGTTTTATGAGCAGTTCTTC
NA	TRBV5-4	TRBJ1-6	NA	CASSSSRALGVNSPLHF	TGTGCCAGCAGCTCTTCCAGGGCGTTAGGGGTTAATTCACCCCTCCACTTT
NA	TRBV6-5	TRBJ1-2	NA	CASTRGIDGYTF	TGTGCCAGCACGAGAGGTATTGATGGCTACACCTTC
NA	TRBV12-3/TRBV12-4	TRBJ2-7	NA	CASTLGGYEQYF	TGTGCCAGCACCCTCGGGGGCTACGAGCAGTACTTC
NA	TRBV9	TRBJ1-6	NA	CASSVGRVSPLHF	TGTGCCAGCAGCGTAGGCAGGGTTTCACCCCTCCACTTT
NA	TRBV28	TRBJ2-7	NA	CASSLGRGAGEQYF	TGTGCCAGCAGTTTAGGCCGGGGGGCCGGGGAGCAGTACTTC
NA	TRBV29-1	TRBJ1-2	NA	CSVDSQGRGSGYTF	TGCAGCGTTGATTCTCAGGGTAGGGGATCTGGCTACACCTTC
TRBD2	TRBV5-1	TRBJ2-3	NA	CASSRSGIAGGQDTQYF	TGCGCCAGCAGCCGGTCGGGGATAGCGGGGGGGCAAGATACGCAGTATTTT
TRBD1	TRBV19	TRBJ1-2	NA	CASRKRGQGALLVAGYTF	TGTGCCAGTAGAAAACGGGGGCAGGGGGCGCTTCTCGTGGCGGGCTACACCTTC
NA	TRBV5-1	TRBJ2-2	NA	CASSLANRHPRVPGELFF	TGCGCCAGCAGCTTGGCCAATCGACATCCTCGTGTCCCCGGGGAGCTGTTTTTT
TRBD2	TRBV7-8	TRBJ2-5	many	CASSLVLILAGTKETQYF	TGTGCCAGCAGCTTAGTTTTGATCCTAGCGGGGACTAAGGAGACCCAGTACTTC
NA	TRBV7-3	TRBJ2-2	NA	CASSLRGLSNTGELFF	TGTGCCAGCAGCCTCCGGGGACTCTCAAACACCGGGGAGCTGTTTTTT
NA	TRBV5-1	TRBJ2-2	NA	CASSLEGQTNTGELFF	TGCGCCAGCAGCTTGGAGGGGCAGACGAACACCGGGGAGCTGTTTTTT
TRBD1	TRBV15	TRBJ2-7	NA	CATSRVSGTGIHEQYF	TGTGCCACCAGCAGAGTATCCGGGACAGGGATCCACGAGCAGTACTTC
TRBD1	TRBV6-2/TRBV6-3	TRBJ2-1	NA	CASSYSTGGNEQFF	TGTGCCAGCAGTTACTCGACAGGGGGGAATGAGCAGTTCTTC
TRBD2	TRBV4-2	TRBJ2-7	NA	CASSQAGGSSYEQYF	TGTGCCAGCAGCCAGGCGGGAGGGAGCTCCTACGAGCAGTACTTC
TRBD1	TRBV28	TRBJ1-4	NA	CATAGTGLATNEKLFF	TGTGCCACCGCCGGGACAGGTTTAGCAACTAATGAAAAACTGTTTTTT
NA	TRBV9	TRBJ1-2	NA	CASSATEAGALTF	TGTGCCAGCAGCGCCACGGAGGCAGGGGCCCTCACCTTC
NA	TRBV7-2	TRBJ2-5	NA	CASSPSTTGTQYF	TGTGCCAGCAGCCCGAGCACGACAGGGACCCAGTACTTC
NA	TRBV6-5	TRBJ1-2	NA	CASSYSQGFYGYTF	TGTGCCAGCAGTTACTCTCAGGGATTCTATGGCTACACCTTC
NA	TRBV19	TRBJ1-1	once	CASNRPGLQNTEAFF	TGTGCCAGTAACAGACCGGGACTCCAGAACACTGAAGCTTTCTTT
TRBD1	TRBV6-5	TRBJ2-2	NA	CASSIGTANTGELFF	TGTGCCAGCAGCATAGGGACAGCGAACACCGGGGAGCTGTTTTTT
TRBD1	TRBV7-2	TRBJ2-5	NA	CASSSGQGVGETQYF	TGTGCCAGCAGCTCGGGACAGGGGGTGGGGGAGACCCAGTACTTC
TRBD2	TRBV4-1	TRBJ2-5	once	CASSRMRLAGGGGGEETQYF	TGCGCCAGCAGCCGTATGCGGCTAGCGGGAGGAGGGGGAGGAGAAGAGACCCAGTACTTC
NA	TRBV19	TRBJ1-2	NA	CASSIDGGNYGYTF	TGTGCCAGTAGTATAGATGGGGGCAACTATGGCTACACCTTC
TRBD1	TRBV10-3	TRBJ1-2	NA	CAISSDRGHNYGYTF	TGTGCCATCAGCTCCGACAGGGGGCATAACTATGGCTACACCTTC
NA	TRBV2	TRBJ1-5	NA	CASSAFLGGQPQHF	TGTGCCAGCAGCGCCTTCTTAGGAGGTCAGCCCCAGCATTTT
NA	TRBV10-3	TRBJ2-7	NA	CATRPGVAYEQYF	TGTGCCACCCGGCCCGGGGTTGCCTACGAGCAGTACTTC
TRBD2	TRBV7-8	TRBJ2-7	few	CASSLREGGYEQYF	TGTGCCAGCTCCTTAAGGGAGGGAGGCTACGAGCAGTACTTC
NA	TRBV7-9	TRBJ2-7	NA	CASSPMIVVYEQYF	TGTGCCAGCAGCCCAATGATAGTCGTCTACGAGCAGTACTTC
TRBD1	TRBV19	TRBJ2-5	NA	CASSRDRGSMATRETQYF	TGTGCCAGTAGTAGGGACAGGGGGTCAATGGCCACAAGAGAGACCCAGTACTTC
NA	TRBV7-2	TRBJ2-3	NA	CASSLGTIRTDTQYF	TGTGCCAGCAGCTTAGGGACTATCCGCACAGATACGCAGTATTTT
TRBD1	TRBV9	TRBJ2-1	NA	CASSVGQGARNEQFF	TGTGCCAGCAGCGTTGGACAGGGGGCGCGGAATGAGCAGTTCTTC
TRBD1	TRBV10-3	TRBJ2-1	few	CAIRETGPTYNEQFF	TGTGCCATCAGAGAGACAGGGCCAACCTACAATGAGCAGTTCTTC
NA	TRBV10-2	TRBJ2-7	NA	CASSESAGGRGYEQYF	TGCGCCAGCAGTGAGTCGGCTGGGGGCAGGGGCTACGAGCAGTACTTC